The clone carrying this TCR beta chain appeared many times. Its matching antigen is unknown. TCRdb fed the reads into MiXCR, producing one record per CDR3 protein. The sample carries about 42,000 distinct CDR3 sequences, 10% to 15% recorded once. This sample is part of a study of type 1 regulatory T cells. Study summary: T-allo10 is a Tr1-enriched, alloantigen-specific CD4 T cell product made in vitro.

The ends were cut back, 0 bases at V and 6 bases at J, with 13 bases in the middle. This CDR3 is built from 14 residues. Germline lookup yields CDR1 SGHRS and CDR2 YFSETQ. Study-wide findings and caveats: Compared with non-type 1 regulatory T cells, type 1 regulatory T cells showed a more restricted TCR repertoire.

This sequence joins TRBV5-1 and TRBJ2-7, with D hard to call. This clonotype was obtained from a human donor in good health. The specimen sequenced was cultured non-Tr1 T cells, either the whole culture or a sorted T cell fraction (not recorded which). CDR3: CASSLGMALGEQYF. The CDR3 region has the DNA TGCGCCAGCAGCTTGGGAATGGCTTTAGGCGAGCAGTACTTC.